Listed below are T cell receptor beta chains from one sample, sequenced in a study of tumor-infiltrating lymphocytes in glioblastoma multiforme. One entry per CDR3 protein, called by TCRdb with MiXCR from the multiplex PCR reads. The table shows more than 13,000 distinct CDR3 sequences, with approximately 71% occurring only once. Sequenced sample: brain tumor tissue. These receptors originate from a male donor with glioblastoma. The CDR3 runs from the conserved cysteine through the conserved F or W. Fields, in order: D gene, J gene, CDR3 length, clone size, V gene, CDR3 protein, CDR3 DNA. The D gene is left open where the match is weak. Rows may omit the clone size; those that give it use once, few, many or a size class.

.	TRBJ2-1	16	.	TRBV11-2	CASSLFNSGSHNEQFF	TGTGCCAGCAGCTTGTTCAATAGCGGTTCTCACAATGAGCAGTTCTTC
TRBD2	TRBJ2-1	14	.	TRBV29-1	CSIEGGLAPGEQFF	TGCAGCATTGAAGGGGGACTAGCGCCCGGTGAGCAGTTCTTC
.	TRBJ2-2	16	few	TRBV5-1	CASSLLGGGVNGELFF	TGCGCCAGCAGCCTCTTAGGGGGTGGCGTTAACGGGGAGCTGTTTTTT
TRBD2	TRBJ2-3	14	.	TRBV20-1	CSATGGKNADTQYF	TGCAGTGCCACGGGGGGTAAAAACGCAGATACGCAGTATTTT
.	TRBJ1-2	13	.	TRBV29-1	CSVEDRRVGGYTF	TGCAGCGTTGAAGACCGCAGGGTCGGTGGCTACACCTTC
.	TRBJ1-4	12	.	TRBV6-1	CASNQPNEKLFF	TGTGCCAGCAACCAACCCAATGAAAAACTGTTTTTT
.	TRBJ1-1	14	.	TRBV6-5	CASSYQGEGTEAFF	TGTGCCAGCAGTTATCAGGGAGAGGGCACTGAAGCCTTCTTC
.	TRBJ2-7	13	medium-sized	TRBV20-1	CSATHSGTYEQYF	TGCAGTGCTACCCACTCAGGGACCTACGAGCAGTACTTC
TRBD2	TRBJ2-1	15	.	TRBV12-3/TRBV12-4	CASINLAGADNGQFF	TGTGCTAGCATCAATCTAGCGGGAGCTGACAATGGGCAGTTTTTC
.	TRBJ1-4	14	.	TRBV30	CAWSEFRIDERRFF	TGTGCCTGGAGTGAGTTTCGGATAGATGAAAGACGGTTTTTT
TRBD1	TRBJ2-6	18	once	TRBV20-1	CGASKSSGTGAGANVLTF	TGCGGCGCCAGTAAATCCTCTGGGACAGGGGCTGGGGCCAACGTCCTGACTTTC
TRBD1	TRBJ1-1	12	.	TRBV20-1	CSARTGAPEAFF	TGCAGTGCTAGGACAGGGGCCCCTGAAGCTTTCTTT
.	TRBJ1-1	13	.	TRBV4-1	CASNQEISTEAFF	TGCGCCAGCAACCAGGAGATTTCTACTGAAGCTTTCTTT
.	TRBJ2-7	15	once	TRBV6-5	CANSYSLQQAHERYF	TGTGCCAACAGTTACTCCCTACAGCAGGCCCACGAGCGGTACTTC
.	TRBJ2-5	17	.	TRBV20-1	CSARVPLVGPIQENQYF	TGCAGTGCTAGAGTCCCACTAGTAGGCCCGATACAAGAGAACCAGTACTTC
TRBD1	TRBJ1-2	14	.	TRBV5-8	CTSRVPDRLYGYTF	TGTACCAGCAGAGTGCCGGACAGGCTTTATGGCTACACCTTC
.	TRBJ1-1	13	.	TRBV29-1	CSVKNREGSEGFF	TGCAGCGTCAAGAACAGGGAGGGCTCTGAAGGTTTCTTT
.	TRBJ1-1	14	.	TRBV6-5	CASSYQEEGTEALF	TGCGCCAGCAGCTATCAGGAAGAGGGCACTGAAGCTCTCTTT
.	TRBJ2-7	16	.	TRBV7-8	CASSATGLGTAYEQYF	TGTGCCAGCAGCGCGACGGGGCTCGGGACCGCCTACGAGCAGTACTTC
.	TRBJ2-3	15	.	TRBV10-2	CASSEAVAGAGMQYF	TGCGCCAGCAGTGAGGCAGTGGCCGGGGCAGGTATGCAGTATTTT
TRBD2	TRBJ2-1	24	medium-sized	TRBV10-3	CAISESFYYPASGASNERLNEQFF	TGTGCCATCAGTGAGTCCTTTTACTATCCGGCTAGCGGAGCATCGAACGAACGACTCAATGAGCAGTTCTTC
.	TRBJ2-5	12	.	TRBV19	CASSPIGETQYF	TGTGCCAGTAGTCCGATAGGAGAGACCCAGTACTTC
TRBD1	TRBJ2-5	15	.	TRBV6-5	CASSSTVTGWETQYF	TGTGCCAGCAGTTCTACAGTGACAGGGTGGGAGACCCAGTACTTC
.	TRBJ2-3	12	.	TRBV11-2	CASTFLPDTQYF	TGTGCCAGCACCTTTCTACCAGATACGCAGTATTTT
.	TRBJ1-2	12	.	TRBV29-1	CSVEGDNYGYTF	TGCAGCGTTGAAGGGGACAACTATGGCTACACCTTC
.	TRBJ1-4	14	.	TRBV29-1	CSVQGEEGGEKLFF	TGCAGCGTCCAAGGGGAGGAAGGTGGAGAAAAACTGTTTTTT
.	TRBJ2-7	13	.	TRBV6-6	CASSQDINYEQYF	TGTGCCAGCAGTCAGGACATAAACTACGAGCAGTACTTC
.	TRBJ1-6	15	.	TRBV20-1	CSAGGRGSVNSPLHF	TGCAGTGCTGGGGGGCGGGGCTCCGTGAATTCACCCCTCCACTTT
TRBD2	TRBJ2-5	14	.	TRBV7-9	CASTGGAGQETQYF	TGTGCAAGCACCGGGGGGGCTGGACAAGAGACCCAGTACTTC
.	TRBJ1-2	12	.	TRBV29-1	CSVVRPQYGYTF	TGCAGCGTTGTCAGGCCACAATATGGCTACACCTTC
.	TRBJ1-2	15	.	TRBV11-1	CASSPGGQSAYGYTF	TGTGCCAGCAGCCCCGGGGGGCAGTCGGCCTATGGCTACACCTTC
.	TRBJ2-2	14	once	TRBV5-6	CASSVGSHTGELFF	TGTGCCAGCTCCGTAGGGAGTCACACCGGGGAGCTGTTCTTT
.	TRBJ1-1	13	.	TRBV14	CASSMTTITEAFF	TGTGCCAGCAGCATGACAACAATCACTGAAGCTTTCTTT
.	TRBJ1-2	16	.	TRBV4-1	CASSQVRSRGNYGYTF	TGCGCCAGCAGCCAAGTTCGATCAAGGGGAAACTATGGCTACACCTTC
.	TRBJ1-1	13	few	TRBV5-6	CASSLEGGTEAFF	TGTGCCAGCAGCTTAGAGGGAGGCACTGAAGCTTTCTTT
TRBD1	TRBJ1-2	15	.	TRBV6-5	CASSLTPGQGGGYTF	TGTGCCAGCAGTCTCACGCCGGGACAGGGGGGAGGCTACACCTTC